The 18 T cell receptor beta chains below come from one sample, sequenced in a study of blood T cell repertoires in COVID-19 (dated by TCRdb to the early 2020s). Receptor libraries were prepared by the immunoSEQ multiplex PCR assay. Entries here come from immuneACCESS through TCRdb and include only in-frame sequences with V and J called. Some clones fail to appear in such tables; in the studies checked, an unresolved V gene covers under half of the shortfall, and the cause of the remainder is unknown. The sample table records about 62,000 clones; 70% to 90% of these occur just once. The ten largest clones take up under 1.3% of the sample. Sequenced material: peripheral blood. The receptors were sampled from a man in his 70s with acute or convalescent COVID-19.

This chain joins TRBV7-6 and TRBJ2-7, with 7 positions matching TRBD2. After removal of 5 bases from V and 3 bases from J, the junction contained 19 bases not matched to a gene. Germline CDR1 is SGHVS and CDR2 is FNYEAQ. The CDR3 spans 18 residues. The CDR3 protein is CASSARPLGEGANYEQYF. The CDR3 DNA sequence: TGTGCCAGCAGCGCGCGCCCTTTAGGGGAGGGTGCGAACTACGAGCAGTACTTC. Supplemented by reference TRBV7-6 and TRBJ2-7, the full variable domain reads GAGVSQSPRYKVTKRGQDVALRCDPISGHVSLYWYRQALGQGPEFLTYFNYEAQQDKSGLPNDRFSAERPEGSISTLTIQRTEQRDSAMYRCASSARPLGEGANYEQYFGPGTRLTVT.

This rearrangement joins TRBV5-1 to TRBJ2-1; D might be TRBD2 (6 bases). The germline V and J ends were trimmed by 6 bases and 8 bases, with 12 bases remaining between them. The CDR3 covers 12 residues. The germline CDR1 and CDR2 sequences are SGHRS and YFSETQ. This chain's CDR3 is CASTRGYDEQFF. The CDR3 DNA reads TGCGCCAGCACCCGGGGGTACGATGAGCAGTTCTTC.

The chain joins TRBV12-3 or TRBV12-4 to TRBJ1-2; the D is unclear. This CDR3 contains 12 residues. With 8 bases removed from V and 1 base from J, the gap between germline ends came to 8 bases. DNA for the CDR3: TGTGCCAGCGGCCGGGGTAACTATGGCTACACCTTC. Its protein product is CASGRGNYGYTF.

This chain joins TRBV7-5 and TRBJ2-1; the DNA was not compared with TRBD2, the D call given in the table. TRBV7-5 is flagged as a pseudogene. The CDR3 loop spans 13 amino acids. The CDR3 reads CARSREEDNEQFF. In DNA form, the CDR3 reads TGTGCCAGAAGCCGGGAGGAGGACAATGAGCAGTTCTTC.

The chain joins TRBV18 to TRBJ2-7, with D possibly being TRBD1 (6 bases). Germline assignment: CDR1 KGHSH and CDR2 LQKENI. The CDR3 is made up of 16 amino acids. V lost 2 bases to trimming and J lost 0 bases, with 14 bases between them. CDR3: CASSPSIRTVSYEQYF. The CDR3 nucleotides are TGTGCCAGCTCACCATCGATCAGGACAGTCTCCTACGAGCAGTACTTC.

The V call is TRBV5-1, the J call TRBJ1-5, with D tentatively TRBD1 (5 bases). In germline, CDR1 is SGHRS, CDR2 YFSETQ. Trimming took 3 bases from V and 4 from J, leaving 11 bases between them. The CDR3 spans 14 residues. Here the CDR3 DNA reads TGCGCCAGCAGCTCTATGGGGGGAAATCAGCCCCAGCATTTT. As protein: CASSSMGGNQPQHF.

The chain carries TRBV13 and TRBJ2-7; 11 bases map to TRBD2. The CDR3 sequence is 14 residues long. V was pared by 6 bases and J by 3 bases, with 4 bases of the junction left unmatched. Germline values: CDR1 PRHDT, CDR2 FYEKMQ (reference sequence). The CDR3 loop is CASRRTSGRYEQYF. The CDR3 DNA is TGTGCCAGCAGGCGGACTAGCGGGCGCTACGAGCAGTACTTC. The whole variable domain, remainder taken from reference TRBV13 and TRBJ2-7, is AAGVIQSPRHLIKEKRETATLKCYPIPRHDTVYWYQQGPGQDPQFLISFYEKMQSDKGSIPDRFSAQQFSDYHSELNMSSLELGDSALYFCASRRTSGRYEQYFGPGTRLTVT.

This rearrangement joins TRBV6-6 to TRBJ1-1; 9 bases are shared with TRBD1. In germline, CDR1 is MNHNY, CDR2 SVGAGI (reference sequence). This CDR3 is 14 amino acids long. J lost 4 bases, V lost 5 bases, and 5 bases had no gene match. Written as DNA, the CDR3 is TGTGCCAGCAGTGCCTTACAGGGGGCCACTGAAGCTTTCTTT. It is translated as CASSALQGATEAFF.

The chain uses TRBV28 and TRBJ1-5; perhaps TRBD1 as D (5 bases). This CDR3 has 16 amino acids. Trimming left V 2 bases short and J 0 bases short, with 11 bases between. CDR1 MDHEN and CDR2 SYDVKM come from the germline V gene. The CDR3 loop is CASSLKAGFSNQPQHF. The CDR3 DNA reads TGTGCCAGCAGTTTAAAAGCAGGGTTTAGCAATCAGCCCCAGCATTTT.

The chain couples TRBV5-1 to TRBJ2-3; a possible D gene is TRBD2 (5 bases). The germline V gene encodes CDR1 SGHRS and CDR2 YFSETQ. V gave up 1 base and J gave up 3 bases, with 9 bases separating them. The CDR3 consists of 14 residues. CDR3 protein: CASSLNLATDTQYF. Here the CDR3 DNA reads TGCGCCAGCAGCTTGAATCTAGCAACAGATACGCAGTATTTT.

The chain has TRBV19 and TRBJ1-5; D is ambiguous. V lost 5 bases and J lost 0, with 8 bases in between. Germline V gene lookup returns CDR1 LNHDA and CDR2 SQIVND (reference sequence). The CDR3 is made up of 14 amino acids. This chain's CDR3 is CASSGPDSNQPQHF. Here the CDR3 DNA reads TGTGCCAGTAGTGGGCCGGATAGCAATCAGCCCCAGCATTTT.

The rearrangement uses TRBV5-5 and TRBJ2-7; D unclear. Deletions cut 0 bases from V and 6 bases from J, with 13 bases between. The germline gives CDR1 SGHKS, CDR2 YYEKEE (reference sequence). The CDR3 consists of 14 residues. The CDR3 DNA reads as TGTGCCAGCAGCTTGGAGTCAAGCTTTAGCGAGCAGTACTTC. Encoded protein: CASSLESSFSEQYF.

CDR3 residues: CASEAGVASWQFF. CDR3 nucleotides: TGTGCCAGCGAGGCGGGAGTGGCTTCTTGGCAGTTCTTC. J is TRBJ2-1 and V is TRBV2, with 7 nucleotides matching TRBD2. The CDR3 extends over 13 amino acids. Germline CDR1 reads SNHLY; CDR2 reads FYNNEI. V shed 8 bases and J 12 bases; nucleotides not matched to a gene: 13.

The chain has TRBV27 and TRBJ2-3; D is possibly TRBD1 (5 bases). Germline V lookup: CDR1 MNHEY, CDR2 SMNVEV (reference sequence). The CDR3 contains 14 residues. Deletions cut 3 bases from V and 2 bases from J, with 9 bases between. The CDR3 sequence is CASSLWGTTDTQYF. In DNA, the CDR3 is TGTGCCAGCAGTTTGTGGGGCACCACAGATACGCAGTATTTT.

This chain links TRBV12-3 or TRBV12-4 with TRBJ1-2; 7 bases match TRBD1. The CDR3 is 13 residues long. V lost 6 bases to trimming and J lost 5 bases; unmatched junction nucleotides: 6. DNA of the CDR3: TGTGCCAGCAGCTTGACAGGGAGGTATGGCTACACCTTC. Translated: CASSLTGRYGYTF.

This clone was counted only a few times. The rearrangement uses TRBV5-6 and TRBJ2-7; D is possibly TRBD1 (6 bases). Between the trimmed V and J ends, which lost 6 bases and 0 bases, there was a span of 13 bases. Germline CDR1 is SGHDT and CDR2 is YYEEEE. The CDR3 runs 14 residues. The CDR3 DNA is TGTGCCAGCACCTTCCGGGACACCTCCTACGAGCAGTACTTC. Translation gives CASTFRDTSYEQYF.

The chain joins TRBV6-5 to TRBJ1-2, with 7 bases aligning to TRBD1. Germline V CDR1 and CDR2: MNHEY, SVGAGI. V shed 6 bases and J 11 bases; nucleotides not matched to a gene: 9. This CDR3 comprises 12 residues. The CDR3 bases are TGTGCCAGCAGCTCCACAGGGGAAAGATACACCTTC. Its translation is CASSSTGERYTF.

On this clone: The junction departs from germline at one end; a sequencing error may be responsible. The chain carries TRBV18 and TRBJ2-7; possibly TRBD2 for D (6 bases). The germline gives CDR1 KGHSH, CDR2 LQKENI. The length of the CDR3 is 14 residues. CDR3 sequence reads: CATSVKEGTYEQYF. The CDR3 DNA sequence: TGTGCCACCTCAGTTAAGGAGGGCACCTACGAGCAGTACTTC.